This TCR beta chain was observed in a study of T-cell reconstitution after alpha-beta-depleted transplantation in children (TCRdb year 2016). In terms of the full investigation: The study quantitatively tracked T-cell immune reconstitution after TCRalphabeta/CD19-depleted allogeneic hematopoietic cell transplantation in children using TCR repertoire profiling.

This clonotype was counted at least ten times. Its binding antigen is unknown. Base quality data are lacking; no much larger clone is found one base away. Libraries were built with PCR. The listed sequencing device is Illumina HiSeq 2500. Molecular barcoding was employed in the preparation of TCR libraries, with unique molecular identifiers being used to normalize TCRbeta repertoire quantification. TCRdb cleaned the public reads at Q25 with fastp, built clones with MiXCR and kept in-frame beta chains. Each entry is one CDR3 protein sequence, shown with its most common DNA and genes. The sample profile shows over 70,000 distinct CDR3 sequences; 8% to 9% of them were found once. Together, the top ten hold under 8% of the sample. Trimmed from V: 0 bases; trimmed from J: 5 bases; junction bases lacking a gene match: 7. According to the germline V gene, CDR1 reads SGHRS and CDR2 reads YFSETQ. The CDR3 numbers 16 residues from cysteine through phenylalanine. Just the 48-base CDR3 DNA is kept, in frame starting at base 1.

This receptor chain uses TRBV5-1 and TRBJ2-5; the central 10 bases match TRBD2. The sample here was PBMCs from the stem cell graft donor, taken from the stem cell graft. The TCR sequence derives from a human donor who donated a stem cell graft to a child with congenital amegakaryocytic thrombocytopenia. The nucleotide sequence is TGCGCCAGCAGCTTGGTCAGCGGGAGGGCCCAGGAGACCCAGTACTTC. Its translation reads: CASSLVSGRAQETQYF.